This TCR beta chain was recorded in a study of human T cells and chemical hapten exposure. Background on the study: Diphenylcyclopropenone, dosed weekly to the scalp, was given to patients throughout the roughly 25-week study. DPC at 0.01% went onto the upper back in patch tests, read at 6 days.

As to time point: pre-sensitization, week 0. Treatment in this sample: therapeutic diphenylcyclopropenone sensitization with weekly scalp DPC. The template was total RNA from unfractionated whole blood. Study conclusions and caveats: Clustering by CDR3 similarity yielded significantly more large clusters from expanded TCRs than controls.

This clonotype was counted only a few times. Its antigen is currently unknown. The library attached unique molecular identifiers to individual cDNA molecules. TCRdb processed the RACE reads anew with MiXCR; each CDR3 protein has one entry. This table has 35,000 or so distinct CDR3 sequences, about 9.3% appearing once. This receptor was taken from a man over 45 with alopecia areata. Some clones in this sample may be carry-over from other donors' samples. The sequencing here drew on whole blood, taken in connection with sensitization to the hapten diphenylcyclopropenone (DPC).

CDR3 protein: CASSSKRFQETQYF. Written as DNA, the CDR3 is TGTGCCAGCAGCTCAAAAAGGTTCCAAGAGACCCAGTACTTC. The rearrangement uses TRBV7-6 and TRBJ2-5, with D hard to call. V lost 4 bases to trimming and J lost 1 base, with 10 bases between them. Germline V CDR1 and CDR2: SGHVS, FNYEAQ. The CDR3 has 14 amino acids.